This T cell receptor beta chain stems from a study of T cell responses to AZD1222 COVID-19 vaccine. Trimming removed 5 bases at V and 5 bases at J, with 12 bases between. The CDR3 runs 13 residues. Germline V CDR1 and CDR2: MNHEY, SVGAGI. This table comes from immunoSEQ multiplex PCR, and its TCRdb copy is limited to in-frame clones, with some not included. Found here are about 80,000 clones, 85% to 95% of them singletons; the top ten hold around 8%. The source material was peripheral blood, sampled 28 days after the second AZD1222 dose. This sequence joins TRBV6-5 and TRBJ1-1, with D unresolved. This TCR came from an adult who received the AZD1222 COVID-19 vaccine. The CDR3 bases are TGTGCCAGCAGTAACCTCGGGAGGACTGAAGCTTTCTTT. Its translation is CASSNLGRTEAFF.